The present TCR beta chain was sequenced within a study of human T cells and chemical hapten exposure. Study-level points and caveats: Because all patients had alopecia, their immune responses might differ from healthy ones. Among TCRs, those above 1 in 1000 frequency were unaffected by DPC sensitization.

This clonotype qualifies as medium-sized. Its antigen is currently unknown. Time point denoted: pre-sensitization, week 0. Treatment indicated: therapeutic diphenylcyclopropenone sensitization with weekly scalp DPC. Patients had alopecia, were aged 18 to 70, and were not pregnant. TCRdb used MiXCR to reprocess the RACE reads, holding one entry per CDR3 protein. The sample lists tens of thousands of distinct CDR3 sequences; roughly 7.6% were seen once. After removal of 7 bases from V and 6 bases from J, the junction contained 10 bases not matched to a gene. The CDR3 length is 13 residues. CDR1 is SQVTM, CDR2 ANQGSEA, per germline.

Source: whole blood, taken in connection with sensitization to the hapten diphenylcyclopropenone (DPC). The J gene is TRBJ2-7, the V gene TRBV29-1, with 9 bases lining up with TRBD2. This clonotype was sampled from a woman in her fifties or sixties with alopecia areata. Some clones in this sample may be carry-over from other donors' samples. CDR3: CSASSGEGSEQYF. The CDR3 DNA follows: TGCAGCGCCTCTAGCGGGGAGGGTAGCGAGCAGTACTTC.